This TCR beta chain was profiled in a study of blood T cells in healthy people across ages. The CDR3 sequence is 15 residues long. V shed 5 bases, J shed 4 bases, and the junction held 5 bases outside the gene matches. Germline assignment: CDR1 SNHLY and CDR2 FYNNEI. This clonotype occurred a few times. Through a sample-barcoded 5' primer and a J-beta primer mix, a second PCR was run for roughly 7 to 11 cycles. Every cDNA molecule bore a tag from a template-switch adaptor containing 12 random nucleotides. MiXCR was run by TCRdb on the 5' RACE reads, yielding one entry per CDR3 protein. The sample lists fewer than 800,000 distinct CDR3 sequences, about 30% occurring once.

This sequence originates from a woman older than 75 in good health. The chain has TRBV2 and TRBJ2-5, with 12 bases aligning to TRBD2. Source material: blood. The CDR3 region is CASSRLAGGGETQYF. CDR3 DNA sequence: TGTGCCAGCAGTCGTCTAGCGGGGGGGGGAGAGACCCAGTACTTC.